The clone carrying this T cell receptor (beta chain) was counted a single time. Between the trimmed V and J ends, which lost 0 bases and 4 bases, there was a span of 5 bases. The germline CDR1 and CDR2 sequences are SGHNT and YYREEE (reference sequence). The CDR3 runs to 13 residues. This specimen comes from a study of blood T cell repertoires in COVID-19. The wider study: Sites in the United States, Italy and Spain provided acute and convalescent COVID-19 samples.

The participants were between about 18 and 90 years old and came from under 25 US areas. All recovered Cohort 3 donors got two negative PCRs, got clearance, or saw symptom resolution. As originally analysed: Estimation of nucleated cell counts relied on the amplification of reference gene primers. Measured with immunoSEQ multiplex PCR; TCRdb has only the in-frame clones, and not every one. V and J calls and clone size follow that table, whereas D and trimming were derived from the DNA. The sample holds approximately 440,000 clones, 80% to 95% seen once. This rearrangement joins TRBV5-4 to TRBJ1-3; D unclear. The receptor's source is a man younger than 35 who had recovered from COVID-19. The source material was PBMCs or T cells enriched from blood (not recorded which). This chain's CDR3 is CASSLVQGNTIYF. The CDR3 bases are TGTGCCAGCAGCTTGGTTCAAGGAAACACCATATATTTT.